The next 13 T cell receptor beta chains were all read from a single sample in a study of cytomegalovirus exposure and HLA in healthy donors. TCRdb's table, derived via immunoSEQ multiplex PCR, lists solely in-frame clones and lacks some. The sample lists 120,000 to 150,000 clones, about 91% occurring once. The sample consisted of PBMCs. These receptors originate from a young woman in good health and CMV-seropositive.

The chain joins TRBV9 to TRBJ2-5, with 11 bases identical to TRBD2. Germline loops: CDR1 SGDLS, CDR2 YYNGEE. The length of the CDR3 is 16 residues. V gave up 3 bases and J gave up 5 bases; unmatched junction bases: 9. The CDR3 here is CASSGSSGRPSETQYF. For the CDR3, the DNA is TGTGCCAGCAGCGGATCTAGCGGGAGGCCAAGTGAGACCCAGTACTTC. Based on the CDR3 plus reference TRBV9 and TRBJ2-5, the full variable domain is DSGVTQTPKHLITATGQRVTLRCSPRSGDLSVYWYQQSLDQGLQFLIQYYNGEERAKGNILERFSAQQFPDLHSELNLSSLELGDSALYFCASSGSSGRPSETQYFGPGTRLLVL.

The chain couples TRBV30 to TRBJ2-2; 9 bases agree with TRBD1. The junction had 5 bases not matched to a gene; V was cut back by 5 bases and J by 4 bases. This CDR3 region has 14 residues. Germline assignment: CDR1 GTSNPN and CDR2 SVGIG (reference sequence). The CDR3 bases are TGTGCCTGGTCGACAGGGGGAAGCACCGGGGAGCTGTTTTTT. Translated, it gives CAWSTGGSTGELFF.

This chain connects TRBV6-5 to TRBJ1-5; tentative D call: TRBD1 (6 bases). CDR1 MNHEY and CDR2 SVGAGI come from the germline V gene. V was pared by 9 bases and J by 7 bases, with 16 bases between. This CDR3 region has 13 residues. CDR3 region: CASTQGWEQPQHF. The DNA for the CDR3 is TGTGCCAGTACACAGGGTTGGGAGCAGCCCCAGCATTTT.

The chain combines TRBV19 with TRBJ1-3; TRBD1 might be the D (6 bases). V lost 5 bases and J lost 0, with 14 bases in between. CDR3 size: 16 residues. CDR1 is LNHDA and CDR2 is SQIVND in the germline V gene (reference sequence). CDR3 DNA: TGTGCCAGTAGTCCCAACCGGGACATCTCTGGAAACACCATATATTTT. Protein sequence: CASSPNRDISGNTIYF.

The genes are TRBV28 and TRBJ2-5; D unresolved. V shed 5 bases and J shed 4 bases, with 5 bases lying between them. This CDR3 region has 11 residues. Germline CDR1 and CDR2: MDHEN and SYDVKM. The CDR3 DNA is TGTGCCAGCAGTCGGTTAGAGACCCAGTACTTC. It specifies CASSRLETQYF.

The V call is TRBV5-4, the J call TRBJ2-2; 7 bases align to TRBD1. With V trimmed by 2 bases and J by 3 bases, 1 base remained unmatched. The CDR3 extends over 14 amino acids. CDR1 is SGHNT, CDR2 YYREEE, per germline (reference sequence). In DNA form, the CDR3 reads TGTGCCAGCAGCTTAGACAGGGACACCGGGGAGCTGTTTTTT. It is translated as CASSLDRDTGELFF.

V and J are TRBV19 and TRBJ2-7, with TRBD2 matching over 11 bases. Trimming at V came to 5 bases and at J to 6 bases, leaving 15 bases not matched to a gene. This CDR3 contains 17 residues. Germline-derived CDR1 and CDR2 are LNHDA and SQIVND (reference sequence). The DNA for the CDR3 is TGTGCCAGTAGTGCGGGACTAGCGGCCGCGGGTTTCTCCGAGCAGTACTTC. It codes for CASSAGLAAAGFSEQYF.

The V gene is TRBV4-1, the J gene TRBJ1-4; D is perhaps TRBD1 (5 bases). CDR3 size: 16 residues. Deletions cut 2 bases from V and 0 bases from J, with 10 bases between. Germline-derived CDR1 and CDR2 are MGHRA and YSYEKL. CDR3 DNA sequence: TGCGCCAGCAGCCAATACAAGACAGCAACTAATGAAAAACTGTTTTTT. Amino acid sequence: CASSQYKTATNEKLFF.

The chain joins TRBV9 to TRBJ2-1, with 10 bases that match TRBD2. CDR3 size: 18 residues. Trimming at V came to 4 bases and at J to 5 bases, leaving 15 bases not matched to a gene. Germline-derived CDR1 and CDR2 are SGDLS and YYNGEE. The CDR3 here is CASSPHLNSGGPNNEQFF. The CDR3, as DNA: TGTGCCAGCAGCCCCCACCTAAATAGCGGGGGGCCGAACAATGAGCAGTTCTTC.

The rearrangement uses TRBV7-9 and TRBJ1-2; D is unclear. The germline V and J ends were trimmed by 5 bases and 8 bases, with 18 bases remaining between them. The CDR3 covers 14 residues. Germline V lookup: CDR1 SEHNR, CDR2 FQNEAQ (reference sequence). CDR3 loop: CASSPQRGREGYTF. The CDR3 DNA reads as TGTGCCAGCAGCCCACAGAGAGGGAGGGAAGGCTACACCTTC.

This clone was counted a single time. This rearrangement joins TRBV27 to TRBJ2-2, with 13 nucleotides matching TRBD2. The CDR3 is 16 amino acids. J lost 6 bases, V lost 6 bases, and 7 bases had no gene match. Germline assignment: CDR1 MNHEY and CDR2 SMNVEV (reference sequence). The CDR3 coding sequence is TGTGCCAGCAGCCATGGACTAGCGGGGGTAGCCGGGGAGCTGTTTTTT. This gives the protein CASSHGLAGVAGELFF.

The rearrangement joins TRBV4-2 to TRBJ2-7; 11 bases match TRBD2. The germline CDR1 and CDR2 sequences are LGHNA and YNFKEQ. The V and J ends lost 1 base and 5 bases, in that order; junction bases with no gene match: 10. CDR3 size: 17 residues. For the CDR3, the DNA is TGTGCCAGCAGCCAAGGGACCTCTAGCGGGGGGCCCCACGAGCAGTACTTC. It codes for CASSQGTSSGGPHEQYF.

The rearrangement uses TRBV5-8 and TRBJ2-7; the D gene is possibly TRBD2 (8 bases). The CDR3 totals 15 residues. V shed 4 bases and J shed 6 bases, with 20 bases lying between them. CDR1 is SGHTS, CDR2 YDEGEE, per germline. CDR3: CASSPLREGAREQYF. The CDR3 DNA sequence: TGTGCCAGCAGCCCATTACGGGAGGGGGCGCGCGAGCAGTACTTC.